This T cell receptor (beta chain) was recorded in a study of CD8 T cells in Susac syndrome. This CDR3 spans 17 amino acids. Germline loops: CDR1 SGHAT, CDR2 FQNNGV. V lost 5 bases, J lost 2 bases, and 20 bases lay in between. Random-hexamer reverse transcription was applied to roughly 0.5 to 1 ug RNA. TCRdb processed the immunoSEQ multiplex PCR reads anew with MiXCR; each CDR3 protein has one entry. The data contain 150,000 to 200,000 distinct CDR3 sequences, 90% to 97% of them seen just once; the ten biggest clones take up approximately 0.098%. The chain is built from TRBV11-2 and TRBJ2-3, with D perhaps assigned TRBD1 or TRBD2 (5 bases each). Material for sequencing was CD4+ T cells from PBMCs. This TCR derives from a human donor with Susac syndrome. This CDR3 is CASSDPQGSAYTDTQYF. DNA for the CDR3: TGTGCCAGCAGCGACCCTCAGGGTAGCGCGTACACAGATACGCAGTATTTT.